The clone carrying this TCR beta chain came up many times. Looked up from germline, CDR1 is SEHNR and CDR2 is FQNEAQ (reference sequence). The CDR3 spans 16 residues. V shed 5 bases and J 3 bases; nucleotides not matched to a gene: 8. The data originate from a study of molecular identifiers for immune sequencing clone quantification. Each CDR3 protein is one row after TCRdb ran MiXCR on the PCR reads. Altogether more than 450,000 distinct CDR3 sequences are present, less than 30% being singletons, with the ten largest covering 0.76%. V usage is TRBV7-9 and J usage is TRBJ2-3, with 10 nucleotides matching TRBD2. This sequence was found in a human donor in good health. Some libraries in this study had Jurkat cell RNA spiked in. The sequenced sample was naive CD8+ T cells from blood, with Jurkat cell RNA spiked in. Specified subset: FACS-sorted CD8+CD4-CCR7+CD45RA+ naive T cells. CDR3 DNA sequence: TGTGCCAGCAGCCCCGGCGTTAGCGGGAGGACAGATACGCAGTATTTT. It codes for CASSPGVSGRTDTQYF.